The rows below give T cell receptor beta chains drawn from one sample of a study of control samples from healthy donors and cancer patients. Repertoires were generated with immunoSEQ multiplex PCR, while TCRdb's copy carries only in-frame clones and drops some. The sample shows tens of thousands of clones, 80% to 95% of them seen only once. The specimen was blood. These receptors were taken from a young woman in good health. Both conserved end residues are part of each CDR3.

J: TRBJ1-2
length: 14
V: TRBV7-2
CDR3: CASSTRTGGYGYTF

J: TRBJ2-3
length: 16
V: TRBV29-1
CDR3: CSVVRGGRALTDTQYF

J: TRBJ2-1
length: 16
V: TRBV27
CDR3: CASSLAPGQVDNEQFF

J: TRBJ2-3
length: 15
V: TRBV5-6
CDR3: CASSLGPSSTDTQYF

J: TRBJ2-1
length: 15
V: TRBV6-1
CDR3: CASSETGGAYNEQFF

J: TRBJ2-3
length: 15
V: TRBV11-2
CDR3: CASSLDPAGTDTQYF

J: TRBJ2-1
length: 15
V: TRBV28
CDR3: CASSLRSEGGSEQFF

J: TRBJ2-1
length: 17
V: TRBV16
CDR3: CASSQSPVSGTYNEQFF

J: TRBJ1-4
length: 17
V: TRBV11-2
CDR3: CASSPAGPRTGGEKLFF

J: TRBJ1-2
length: 11
V: TRBV4-1
CDR3: CASSQGYGYTF

J: TRBJ1-4
length: 12
V: TRBV3-1/TRBV3-2
CDR3: CASSQVNEKLFF

J: TRBJ1-2
length: 14
V: TRBV3-1/TRBV3-2
CDR3: CASSQVQGVRGYTF

J: TRBJ1-1
length: 14
V: TRBV29-1
CDR3: CSVMGILRDTEAFF

J: TRBJ2-2
length: 14
V: TRBV27
CDR3: CASTRQGQNGELFF

J: TRBJ2-3
length: 15
V: TRBV5-1
CDR3: CASKGQTVSTDTQYF

J: TRBJ2-2
length: 16
V: TRBV7-8
CDR3: CASSFSADSYTGELFF

J: TRBJ1-2
length: 15
V: TRBV9
CDR3: CASTLGRGPNYGYTF

J: TRBJ1-5
length: 14
V: TRBV30
CDR3: CAWSVGTGFQPQHF

J: TRBJ1-2
length: 17
V: TRBV4-1
CDR3: CASSQVATYVTGYGYTF

J: TRBJ1-1
length: 13
V: TRBV29-1
CDR3: CSVERTSGTEAFF

J: TRBJ1-2
length: 16
V: TRBV27
CDR3: CASSLTGLSVRDGYTF